This TCR beta chain was captured in a study of regulatory T cells in long-lasting Graves disease. Findings of the study overall: It was possible that the small sample size reduced accuracy. Sharing of public clonotypes was greater in persistent patients (2,741) than in new patients (around 880).

A note on this clonotype: Its specificity is not known. Given a much more abundant clone one base away, this may be a read error.

Arm-PCR of CDR3 regions and iRepertoire HTBI primers were used to build TCR beta libraries. In the original workflow: Sample data revealed approximately 60 TRBV and over 12 TRBJ segments. TCRdb analysed the multiplex PCR reads with MiXCR anew, one entry per CDR3 protein. Clone size and V and J calls follow TCRdb, not the original study. The profile shows around 450,000 distinct CDR3 sequences, 15% to 20% of them singletons. Time point of the sample: newly diagnosed GD, antithyroid drugs for less than 3 months. TCR sequences were obtained from RNA taken from PBMCs. The V gene lost 1 base and the J gene lost 6 bases, with 7 bases spanning the gap. The CDR3 runs 13 residues. Germline V gene lookup returns CDR1 MNHNS and CDR2 SASEGT. These same data were also listed under a study on T cells in Graves' hyperthyroidism and ophthalmopathy. That work contributes: Diagnostic assessment was based on clinical symptoms, serum thyroxine and TRAb, thyroid ultrasound and orbital computed tomography.

The rearrangement joins TRBV6-1 to TRBJ1-5; D unclear. The source of this sequence is a middle-aged man with Graves disease. The sample was peripheral blood mononuclear cells (PBMCs), taken at new diagnosis, from a patient treated with antithyroid drugs. The chain's CDR3 is CASSEEGGQPQHF. The DNA for the CDR3 is TGTGCCAGCAGTGAAGAGGGTGGTCAGCCCCAGCATTTT.